These 13 T cell receptor beta chains were sequenced from one sample in a study of blood T cell repertoires in COVID-19. Only in-frame clones appear in the TCRdb table, and some are missing; sequencing was by immunoSEQ multiplex PCR. This table holds about 140,000 clones, approximately 89% found once. Sequences were obtained from peripheral blood. The receptors originated from a human donor in a cohort sampled during active COVID-19.

The chain is built from TRBV10-3 and TRBJ2-1, with 10 bases matching TRBD2. Per the germline V gene, CDR1 is ENHRY and CDR2 is SYGVKD. V was pared by 6 bases and J by 8 bases, with 7 bases of the junction left unmatched. CDR3 length equals 14 residues. The CDR3 DNA follows: TGTGCCATCAGGTCCAGCGGGGGGGCATATGAGCAGTTCTTC. It specifies CAIRSSGGAYEQFF.

The chain joins TRBV6-4 to TRBJ2-7; TRBD2 matches at 12 bases. Per germline, CDR1 MRHNA and CDR2 SNTAGT. This CDR3 has 16 amino acids. J lost 6 bases, V lost 2 bases, and 8 bases had no gene match. The CDR3 nucleotides are TGTGCCAGCAGTGACGCGGGACTAGCGGGTCCCTGCGAGCAGTACTTC. This translates into CASSDAGLAGPCEQYF.

This rearrangement joins TRBV5-6 to TRBJ1-6; D is undetermined. The CDR3 is 14 amino acids. The germline V gene encodes CDR1 SGHDT and CDR2 YYEEEE. Trimming cost V 1 base and J 10 bases, with 12 bases left between them. In nucleotides, the CDR3 is TGTGCCAGCAGCTTGAGCAGGACGGGGTCACCCCTCCACTTT. It codes for CASSLSRTGSPLHF.

The rearrangement joins TRBV5-6 to TRBJ1-2, with 7 bases fitting TRBD1. V trimming: 4 bases; J trimming: 7 bases; junction bases outside the gene matches: 13. The CDR3 is 15 amino acids. In germline, CDR1 is SGHDT, CDR2 YYEEEE. The CDR3 here is CASSPRTGYSGGYTF. CDR3 nucleotide sequence: TGTGCCAGCAGCCCGCGGACAGGTTATTCGGGTGGCTACACCTTC.

The chain combines TRBV7-2 with TRBJ2-2; D remains unclear. This CDR3 has 12 residues. Per the germline V gene, CDR1 is SGHTA and CDR2 is FQGNSA. V lost 1 base and J 9 bases, leaving 6 bases between the germline ends. CDR3 in DNA: TGTGCCAGCAGCTTAGTGGCCAGGGAGCTGTTTTTT. It translates to CASSLVARELFF.

This chain uses TRBV2 with TRBJ2-5, with D maybe TRBD2 (6 bases). The V gene lost 6 bases and the J gene lost 0 bases, with 8 bases spanning the gap. The germline CDR1 and CDR2 sequences are SNHLY and FYNNEI. CDR3 length: 13 residues. The CDR3 DNA reads as TGTGCCAGCAGCCGGGACTACCAAGAGACCCAGTACTTC. Encoded protein: CASSRDYQETQYF.

The chain links TRBV2 to TRBJ1-3; D remains unclear. The CDR3 length is 14 residues. Trimming cost V 4 bases and J 2 bases, with 9 bases left between them. Germline-derived CDR1 and CDR2 are SNHLY and FYNNEI. CDR3 amino acids: CASSVTGTGNTIYF. DNA of the CDR3: TGTGCCAGCAGTGTTACCGGGACTGGAAACACCATATATTTT.

This clone was seen just once. This chain uses TRBV7-8 with TRBJ1-3; D is perhaps TRBD1 (5 bases). CDR1 SGHVS and CDR2 FQNEAQ come from the germline V gene. V was clipped by 6 bases and J by 1 base, with 10 bases between them. The CDR3 runs 14 residues. The CDR3 nucleotides are TGTGCCAGCAGGGCCCGGGGGTCTGGAAACACCATATATTTT. This encodes CASRARGSGNTIYF.

The V gene is TRBV7-2, the J gene TRBJ2-5, with D maybe TRBD2 (7 bases). V was cut by 2 bases and J by 2 bases, with 18 bases left in between. CDR3 length equals 17 residues. Germline V gene sequence: CDR1 SGHTA, CDR2 FQGNSA. The CDR3 DNA reads TGTGCCAGCAGCTTATTAGTGGGGGGGGCAGGACAAGAGACCCAGTACTTC. Translated, it gives CASSLLVGGAGQETQYF. Supplemented by reference TRBV7-2 and TRBJ2-5, the full variable domain reads GAGVSQSPSNKVTEKGKDVELRCDPISGHTALYWYRQSLGQGLEFLIYFQGNSAPDKSGLPSDRFSAERTGGSVSTLTIQRTQQEDSAVYLCASSLLVGGAGQETQYFGPGTRLLVL.

A few counts support this clone. CDR3 DNA: TGTGCCAGCAGCCGGGACAGTAACTATGGCTACACCTTC. This translates into CASSRDSNYGYTF. The V call is TRBV5-4, the J call TRBJ1-2; 7 bases match TRBD1. Germline-derived CDR1 and CDR2 are SGHNT and YYREEE (reference sequence). CDR3 size: 13 residues. V shed 4 bases and J 1 base; nucleotides not matched to a gene: 1.

This clone came up once. The chain carries TRBV7-3 and TRBJ2-1; tentative D call: TRBD2 (6 bases). Trimming left V 2 bases short and J 6 bases short, with 11 bases between. Germline V gene data show CDR1 as SGHTA and CDR2 as FQGTGA. CDR3 length: 14 residues. The CDR3 protein is CASSLGGYPNEQFF. CDR3 coding DNA: TGTGCCAGCAGCTTAGGAGGGTATCCCAATGAGCAGTTCTTC. Using reference TRBV7-3 and TRBJ2-1 for the parts outside the CDR3, the full variable domain is GAGVSQTPSNKVTEKGKYVELRCDPISGHTALYWYRQSLGQGPEFLIYFQGTGAADDSGLPNDRFFAVRPEGSVSTLKIQRTERGDSAVYLCASSLGGYPNEQFFGPGTRLTVL.

This clone was seen just once. The chain links TRBV3-1 (or the pseudogene TRBV3-2) to TRBJ2-5; 10 nucleotides match TRBD2. V dropped 2 bases and J dropped 5; count of bases not matched to a gene: 2. This CDR3 comprises 14 residues. Germline V lookup: CDR1 LGHDT, CDR2 YNNKEL (reference sequence). The CDR3 coding sequence is TGTGCCAGCAGCCAACTAGCGGGGGTGGAGACCCAGTACTTC. Amino acids: CASSQLAGVETQYF.

The chain joins TRBV7-2 to TRBJ2-7; 9 bases align to TRBD2. The length of the CDR3 is 15 residues. Per the germline V gene, CDR1 is SGHTA and CDR2 is FQGNSA. The J segment lost 5 bases and the V segment lost 0 bases, leaving 5 bases of the junction unmatched. For the CDR3, the DNA is TGTGCCAGCAGCTTAGCCCCGACTAGCGGCGACGAGCAGTACTTC. This translates into CASSLAPTSGDEQYF.